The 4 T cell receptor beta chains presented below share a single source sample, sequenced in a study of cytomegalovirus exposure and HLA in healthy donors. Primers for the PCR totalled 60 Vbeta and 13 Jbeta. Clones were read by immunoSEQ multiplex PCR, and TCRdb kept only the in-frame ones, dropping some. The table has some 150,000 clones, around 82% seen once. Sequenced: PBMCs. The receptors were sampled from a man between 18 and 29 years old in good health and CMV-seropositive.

The chain's CDR3 is CASSEEERDWSYEQYF. The CDR3 DNA follows: TGTGCCAGCAGTGAAGAGGAGAGGGACTGGTCCTACGAGCAGTACTTC. The V and J genes are TRBV6-1 and TRBJ2-7; TRBD2 might be the D (6 bases). The V gene's germline CDR1 is MNHNS and CDR2 SASEGT. V was shortened by 1 base and J by 1 base, with 14 bases between the two germline ends. The CDR3 length is 16 residues.

The CDR3 DNA is TGTGCCAGCAGCTTATCTAGCACTGAAGCTTTCTTT. Amino acids: CASSLSSTEAFF. The rearrangement links TRBV7-9 to TRBJ1-1; D unresolved. Germline CDR1 and CDR2: SEHNR and FQNEAQ (reference sequence). V was cut by 2 bases and J by 4 bases, with 5 bases left in between. The CDR3 extends over 12 amino acids.

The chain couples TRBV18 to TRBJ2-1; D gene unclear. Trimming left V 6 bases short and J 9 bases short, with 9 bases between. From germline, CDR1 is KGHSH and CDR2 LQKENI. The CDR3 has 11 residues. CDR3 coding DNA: TGTGCCAGCTCCTACTCTAGTGAGCAGTTCTTC. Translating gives CASSYSSEQFF.

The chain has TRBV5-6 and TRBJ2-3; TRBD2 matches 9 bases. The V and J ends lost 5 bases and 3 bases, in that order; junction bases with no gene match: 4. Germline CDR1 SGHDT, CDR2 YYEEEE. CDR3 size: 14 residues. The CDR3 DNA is TGTGCCAGCAGAGAAGCGGGAGGTACAGATACGCAGTATTTT. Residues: CASREAGGTDTQYF.